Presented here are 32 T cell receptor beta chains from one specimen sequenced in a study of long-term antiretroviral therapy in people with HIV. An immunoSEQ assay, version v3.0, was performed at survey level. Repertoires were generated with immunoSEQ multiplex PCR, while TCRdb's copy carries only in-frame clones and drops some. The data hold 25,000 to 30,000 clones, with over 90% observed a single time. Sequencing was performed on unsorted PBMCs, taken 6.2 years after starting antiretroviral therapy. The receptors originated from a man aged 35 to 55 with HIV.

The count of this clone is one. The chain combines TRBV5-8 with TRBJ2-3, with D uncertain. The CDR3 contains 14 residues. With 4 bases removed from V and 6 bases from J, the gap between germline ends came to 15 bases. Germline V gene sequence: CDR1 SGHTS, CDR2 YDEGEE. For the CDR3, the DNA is TGTGCCAGCAGCCTTTCAACATATCCGGATACGCAGTATTTT. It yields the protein CASSLSTYPDTQYF.

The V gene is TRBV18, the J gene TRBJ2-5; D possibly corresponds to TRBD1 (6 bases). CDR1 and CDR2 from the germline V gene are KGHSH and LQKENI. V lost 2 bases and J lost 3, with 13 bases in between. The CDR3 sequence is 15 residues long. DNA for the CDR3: TGTGCCAGCTCACCAACAGGGATATTAAAAGAGACCCAGTACTTC. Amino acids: CASSPTGILKETQYF.

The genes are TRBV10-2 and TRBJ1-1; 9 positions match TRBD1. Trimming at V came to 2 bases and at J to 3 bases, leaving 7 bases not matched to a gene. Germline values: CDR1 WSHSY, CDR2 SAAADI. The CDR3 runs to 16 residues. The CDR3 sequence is CASSETGGQEDTEAFF. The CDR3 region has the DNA TGCGCCAGCAGTGAGACAGGGGGCCAGGAGGACACTGAAGCTTTCTTT.

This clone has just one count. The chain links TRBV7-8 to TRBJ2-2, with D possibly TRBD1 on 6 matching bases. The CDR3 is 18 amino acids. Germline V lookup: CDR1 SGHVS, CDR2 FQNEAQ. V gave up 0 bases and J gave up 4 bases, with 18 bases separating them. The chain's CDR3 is CASSLARNREGITGELFF. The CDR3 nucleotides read TGTGCCAGCAGCTTAGCGCGAAACAGGGAAGGAATCACCGGGGAGCTGTTTTTT.

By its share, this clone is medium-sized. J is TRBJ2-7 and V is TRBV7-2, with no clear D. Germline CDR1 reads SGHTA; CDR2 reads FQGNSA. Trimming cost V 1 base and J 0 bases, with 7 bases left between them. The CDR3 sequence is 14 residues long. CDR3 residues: CASSLGLSSYEQYF. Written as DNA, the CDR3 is TGTGCCAGCAGCTTAGGGCTGAGCTCCTACGAGCAGTACTTC.

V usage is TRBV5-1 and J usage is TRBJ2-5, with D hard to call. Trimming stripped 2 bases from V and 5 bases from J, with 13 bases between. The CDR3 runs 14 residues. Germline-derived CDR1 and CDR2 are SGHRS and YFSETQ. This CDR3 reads CASSFYEVLETQYF. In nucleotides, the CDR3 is TGCGCCAGCAGCTTTTACGAGGTATTGGAGACCCAGTACTTC.

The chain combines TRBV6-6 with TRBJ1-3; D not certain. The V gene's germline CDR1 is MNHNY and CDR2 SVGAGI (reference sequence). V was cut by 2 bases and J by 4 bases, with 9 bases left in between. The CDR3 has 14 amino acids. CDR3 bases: TGTGCCAGCAGTTACCCAGCGGTCGGAAACACCATATATTTT. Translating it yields CASSYPAVGNTIYF.

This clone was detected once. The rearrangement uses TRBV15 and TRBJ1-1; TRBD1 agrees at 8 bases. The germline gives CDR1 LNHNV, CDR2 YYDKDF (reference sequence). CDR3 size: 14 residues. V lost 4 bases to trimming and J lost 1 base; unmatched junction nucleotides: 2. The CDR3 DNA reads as TGTGCCACCAGCACAGACAGGGGGAACACTGAAGCTTTCTTT. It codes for CATSTDRGNTEAFF.

The CDR3 loop reads CASSLDRGQETQYF. In nucleotides, the CDR3 is TGTGCCAGCAGCTTAGACAGGGGGCAAGAGACCCAGTACTTC. This rearrangement joins TRBV7-2 to TRBJ2-5; TRBD1 agrees at 8 bases. The V gene end was trimmed by 1 base and the J gene end by 2 bases; junction bases not matched to a gene: 0. The CDR3 extends over 14 amino acids. The germline V gene has CDR1 SGHTA and CDR2 FQGNSA.

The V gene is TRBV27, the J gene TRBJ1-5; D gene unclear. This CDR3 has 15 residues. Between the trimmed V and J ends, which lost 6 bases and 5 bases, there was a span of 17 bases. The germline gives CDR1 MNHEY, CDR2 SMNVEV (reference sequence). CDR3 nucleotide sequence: TGTGCCAGCAGATCAGGTGGGAACGGGGATCAGCCCCAGCATTTT. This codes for CASRSGGNGDQPQHF.

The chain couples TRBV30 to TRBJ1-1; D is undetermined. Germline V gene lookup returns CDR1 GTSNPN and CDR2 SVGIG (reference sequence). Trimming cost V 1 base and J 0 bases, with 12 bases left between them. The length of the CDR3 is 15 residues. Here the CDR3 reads CAWSGRVYMNTEAFF. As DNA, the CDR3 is TGTGCCTGGAGTGGAAGAGTATACATGAACACTGAAGCTTTCTTT.

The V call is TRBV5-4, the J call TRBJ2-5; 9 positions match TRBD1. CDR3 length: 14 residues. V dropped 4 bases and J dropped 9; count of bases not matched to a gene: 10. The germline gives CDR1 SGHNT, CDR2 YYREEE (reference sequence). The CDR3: CASSLAGTGYAQYF. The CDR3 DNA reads TGTGCCAGCAGCCTAGCCGGGACAGGGTACGCCCAGTACTTC.

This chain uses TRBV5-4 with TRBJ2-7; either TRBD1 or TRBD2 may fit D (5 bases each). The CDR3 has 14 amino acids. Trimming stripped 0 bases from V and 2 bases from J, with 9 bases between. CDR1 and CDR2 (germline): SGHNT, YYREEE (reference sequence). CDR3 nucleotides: TGTGCCAGCAGCTTGGCCAGGGACCCCTACGAGCAGTACTTC. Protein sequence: CASSLARDPYEQYF.

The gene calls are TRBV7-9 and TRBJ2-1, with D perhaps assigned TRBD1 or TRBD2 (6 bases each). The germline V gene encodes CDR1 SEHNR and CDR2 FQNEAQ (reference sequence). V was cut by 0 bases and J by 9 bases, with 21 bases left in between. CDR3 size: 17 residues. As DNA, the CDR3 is TGTGCCAGCAGCTTAGCGTTGGGGGGCTTAGTGGGAAGTGAGCAGTTCTTC. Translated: CASSLALGGLVGSEQFF.

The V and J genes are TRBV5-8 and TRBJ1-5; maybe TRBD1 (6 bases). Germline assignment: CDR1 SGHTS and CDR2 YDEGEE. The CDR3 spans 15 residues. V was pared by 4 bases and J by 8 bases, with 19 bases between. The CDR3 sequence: CASSRGTGNTEPQHF. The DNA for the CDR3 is TGTGCCAGCAGCCGGGGCACAGGGAATACAGAGCCCCAGCATTTT. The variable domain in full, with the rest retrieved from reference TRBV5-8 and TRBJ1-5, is EAGVTQSPTHLIKTRGQQATLRCSPISGHTSVYWYQQALGLGLQFLLWYDEGEERNRGNFPPRFSGRQFPNYSSELNVNALELEDSALYLCASSRGTGNTEPQHFGDGTRLSIL.

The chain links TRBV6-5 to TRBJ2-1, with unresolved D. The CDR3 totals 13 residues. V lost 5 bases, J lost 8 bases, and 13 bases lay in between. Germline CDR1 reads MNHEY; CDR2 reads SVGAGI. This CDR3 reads CASSERPLHEQFF. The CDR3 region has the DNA TGTGCCAGCAGTGAACGCCCTTTACATGAGCAGTTCTTC.

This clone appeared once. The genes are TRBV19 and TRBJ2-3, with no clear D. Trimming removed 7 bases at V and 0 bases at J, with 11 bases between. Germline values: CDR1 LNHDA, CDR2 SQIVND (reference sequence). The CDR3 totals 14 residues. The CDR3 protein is CASTGRTSTDTQYF. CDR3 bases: TGTGCCAGTACGGGTCGGACGAGCACAGATACGCAGTATTTT. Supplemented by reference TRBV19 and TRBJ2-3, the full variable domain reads DGGITQSPKYLFRKEGQNVTLSCEQNLNHDAMYWYRQDPGQGLRLIYYSQIVNDFQKGDIAEGYSVSREKKESFPLTVTSAQKNPTAFYLCASTGRTSTDTQYFGPGTRLTVL.

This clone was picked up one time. CDR3 in amino acids: CASSYNPTSGGHEQFF. Here the CDR3 DNA reads TGTGCCAGCAGTTACAATCCCACTAGCGGGGGGCATGAGCAGTTCTTC. The chain has TRBV6-5 and TRBJ2-1; TRBD2 agrees at 12 bases. CDR3 length: 16 amino acids. The germline V gene encodes CDR1 MNHEY and CDR2 SVGAGI. V lost 2 bases, J lost 8 bases, and 7 bases stayed unmatched.

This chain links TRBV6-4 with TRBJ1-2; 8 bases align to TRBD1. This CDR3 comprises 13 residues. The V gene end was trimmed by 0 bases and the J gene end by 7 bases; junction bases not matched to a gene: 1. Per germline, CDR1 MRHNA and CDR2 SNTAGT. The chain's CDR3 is CASSDSDRGGYTF. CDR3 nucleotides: TGTGCCAGCAGTGACTCCGACAGGGGTGGCTACACCTTC.

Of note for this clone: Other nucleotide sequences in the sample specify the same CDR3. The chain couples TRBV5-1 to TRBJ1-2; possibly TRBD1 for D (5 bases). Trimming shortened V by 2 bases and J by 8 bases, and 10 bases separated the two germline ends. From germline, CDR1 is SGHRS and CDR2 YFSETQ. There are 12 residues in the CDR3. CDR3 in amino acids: CASSFGGNGYTF. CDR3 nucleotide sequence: TGCGCCAGCAGCTTCGGGGGGAACGGCTACACCTTC.

The CDR3 sequence: CASSQGQGGNEQYF. CDR3 in DNA: TGTGCCAGCAGCCAAGGGCAGGGGGGCAACGAGCAGTACTTC. The rearrangement uses TRBV14 and TRBJ2-7; D is possibly TRBD1 (7 bases). The CDR3 spans 14 residues. The V gene lost 1 base and the J gene lost 5 bases, with 12 bases spanning the gap. Germline V gene sequence: CDR1 SGHDN, CDR2 FVKESK.

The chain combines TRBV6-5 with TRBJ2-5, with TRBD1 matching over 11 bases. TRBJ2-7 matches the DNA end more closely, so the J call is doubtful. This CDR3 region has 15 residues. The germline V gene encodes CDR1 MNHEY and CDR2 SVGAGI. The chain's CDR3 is CASRSPGTGGYEQYF. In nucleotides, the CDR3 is TGTGCCAGCAGATCTCCCGGGACAGGGGGCTACGAGCAGTACTTC.

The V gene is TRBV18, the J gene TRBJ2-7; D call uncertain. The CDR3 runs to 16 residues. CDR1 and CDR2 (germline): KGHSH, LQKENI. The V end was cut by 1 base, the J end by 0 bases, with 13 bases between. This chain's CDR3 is CASSPRLGISSYEQYF. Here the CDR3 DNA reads TGTGCCAGCTCACCACGTTTAGGGATAAGCTCCTACGAGCAGTACTTC.

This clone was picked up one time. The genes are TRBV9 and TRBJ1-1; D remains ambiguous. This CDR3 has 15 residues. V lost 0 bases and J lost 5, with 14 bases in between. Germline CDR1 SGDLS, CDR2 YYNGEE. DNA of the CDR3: TGTGCCAGCAGCGTAGTTGAGGGAGGGAAAACTGAAGCTTTCTTT. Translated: CASSVVEGGKTEAFF.

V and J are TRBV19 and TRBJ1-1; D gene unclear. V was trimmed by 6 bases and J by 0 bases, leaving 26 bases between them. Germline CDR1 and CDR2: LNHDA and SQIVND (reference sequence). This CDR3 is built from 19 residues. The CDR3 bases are TGTGCCAGTAGCCCCGAATCCACCAGTAGGCTCGGAATGAACACTGAAGCTTTCTTT. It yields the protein CASSPESTSRLGMNTEAFF. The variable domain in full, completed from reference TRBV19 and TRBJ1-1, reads DGGITQSPKYLFRKEGQNVTLSCEQNLNHDAMYWYRQDPGQGLRLIYYSQIVNDFQKGDIAEGYSVSREKKESFPLTVTSAQKNPTAFYLCASSPESTSRLGMNTEAFFGQGTRLTVV.

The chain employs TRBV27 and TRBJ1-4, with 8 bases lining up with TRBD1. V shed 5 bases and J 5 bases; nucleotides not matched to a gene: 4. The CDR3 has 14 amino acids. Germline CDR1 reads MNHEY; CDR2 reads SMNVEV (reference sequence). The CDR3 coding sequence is TGTGCCAGCAGTCTCCGGGACAGGAATGAAAAACTGTTTTTT. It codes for CASSLRDRNEKLFF.

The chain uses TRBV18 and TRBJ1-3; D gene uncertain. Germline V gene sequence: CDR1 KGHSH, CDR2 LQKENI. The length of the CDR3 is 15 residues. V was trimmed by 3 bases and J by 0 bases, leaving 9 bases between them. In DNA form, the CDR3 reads TGTGCCAGCTCACCTTATACAGTCTCTGGAAACACCATATATTTT. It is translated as CASSPYTVSGNTIYF.

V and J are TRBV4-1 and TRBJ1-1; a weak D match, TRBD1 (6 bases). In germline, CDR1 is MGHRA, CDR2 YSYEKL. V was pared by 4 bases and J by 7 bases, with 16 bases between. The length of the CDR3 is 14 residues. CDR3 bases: TGCGCCAGCAGCCGCCTAACAGGGAGACTTGAAGCTTTCTTT. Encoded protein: CASSRLTGRLEAFF.

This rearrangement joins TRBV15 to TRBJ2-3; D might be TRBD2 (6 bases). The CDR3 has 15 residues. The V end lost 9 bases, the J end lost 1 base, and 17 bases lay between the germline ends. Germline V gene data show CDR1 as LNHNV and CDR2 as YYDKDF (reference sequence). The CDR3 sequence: CATTYSSDRTDTQYF. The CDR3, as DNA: TGTGCCACTACATATTCTAGCGATCGCACAGATACGCAGTATTTT.

The CDR3 sequence: CASTLGPGANVLTF. CDR3 coding DNA: TGTGCCAGCACCTTAGGACCCGGGGCCAACGTCCTGACTTTC. The rearrangement joins TRBV5-6 to TRBJ2-6; no clear D gene. CDR3 length: 14 residues. Germline V gives CDR1 SGHDT, CDR2 YYEEEE. Trimming took 6 bases from V and 4 from J, leaving 11 bases between them.

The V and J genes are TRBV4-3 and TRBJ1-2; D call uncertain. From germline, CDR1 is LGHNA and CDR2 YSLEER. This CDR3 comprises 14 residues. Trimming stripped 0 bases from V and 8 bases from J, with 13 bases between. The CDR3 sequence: CASSQDQTGLGYTF. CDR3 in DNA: TGCGCCAGCAGCCAAGATCAAACCGGACTCGGCTACACCTTC.

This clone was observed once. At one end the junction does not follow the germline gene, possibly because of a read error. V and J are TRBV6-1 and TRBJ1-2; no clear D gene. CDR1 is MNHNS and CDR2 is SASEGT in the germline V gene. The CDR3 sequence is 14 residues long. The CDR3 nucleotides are TGTGCCAGCAGGGAAGAGGGCACTAACTATGGCTACACCTTC. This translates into CASREEGTNYGYTF.